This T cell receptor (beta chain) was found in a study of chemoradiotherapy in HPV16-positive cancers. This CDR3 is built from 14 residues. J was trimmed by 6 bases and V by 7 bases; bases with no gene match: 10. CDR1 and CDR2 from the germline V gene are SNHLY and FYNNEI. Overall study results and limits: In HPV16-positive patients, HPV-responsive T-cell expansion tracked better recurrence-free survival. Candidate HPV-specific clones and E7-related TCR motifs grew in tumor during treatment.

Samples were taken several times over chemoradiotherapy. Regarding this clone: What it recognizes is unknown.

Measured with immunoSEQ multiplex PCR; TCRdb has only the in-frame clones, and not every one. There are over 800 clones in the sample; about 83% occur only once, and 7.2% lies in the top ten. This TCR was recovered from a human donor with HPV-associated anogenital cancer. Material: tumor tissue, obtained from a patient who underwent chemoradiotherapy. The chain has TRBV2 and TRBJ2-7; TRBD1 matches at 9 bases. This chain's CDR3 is CASTTPGQGSEQYF. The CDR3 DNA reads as TGTGCCAGCACTACGCCGGGACAGGGTAGCGAGCAGTACTTC.